The T cell receptor beta chain described here comes from a study of human T cells and chemical hapten exposure. Across the whole study: Patients having alopecia areata, totalis or universalis were mostly female. Whole-study findings and limits: Compared to controls, expanded TCRs made significantly more large clusters of similar CDR3s.

Separate cDNA molecules received unique molecular identifiers, which the library attached to them. TCRdb called the RACE reads again in MiXCR, with one record for every CDR3 protein. The table records roughly 140,000 distinct CDR3 sequences, around 11% of them present only once. Documented time point: patch test 2, 6 weeks after DPC sensitization. Treatment reported: therapeutic diphenylcyclopropenone sensitization with weekly scalp DPC. Unfractionated whole blood was the source from which total RNA was extracted. This clonotype came up many times. What it recognizes is unknown. CDR3 length: 15 residues. The V segment lost 5 bases and the J segment 6 bases; nucleotides outside the gene matches: 10. Looked up from germline, CDR1 is SGHDN and CDR2 is FVKESK.

The chain is built from TRBV14 and TRBJ2-1, with 7 bases fitting TRBD2. The sequence was collected from a woman aged 50 to 65 with alopecia areata. Some clones in this sample may be carry-over from other donors' samples. The sample consisted of whole blood, taken in connection with sensitization to the hapten diphenylcyclopropenone (DPC). The CDR3, as DNA: TGTGCCAGCAGCTCCCGGGGAGCGGGATTCAATGAGCAGTTCTTC. This encodes CASSSRGAGFNEQFF.